The TCR beta chain described here comes from a study of tumor-infiltrating lymphocytes in localized non-small cell lung cancer. On the study more broadly: Resected tumor was paired with non-adjacent uninvolved lung from the same patient.

The table came from immunoSEQ multiplex PCR; TCRdb's copy has only in-frame clones and leaves some out. The repertoire consists of some 13,000 clones, with around 74% occurring once and the leading ten covering 13% to 15%. Germline V gene data show CDR1 as SGHDT and CDR2 as YYEEEE. CDR3 length equals 18 residues. The V and J ends lost 2 bases and 5 bases respectively, with 22 bases between them. The rearrangement joins TRBV5-6 to TRBJ2-2; D is possibly TRBD2 (6 bases). The sequenced sample was uninvolved lung tissue not adjacent to the tumor. This sequence was found in a human donor with non-small cell lung cancer. The CDR3 region is CASSFNGFGGIGTGELFF. The CDR3 DNA reads as TGTGCCAGCAGCTTTAATGGGTTCGGCGGGATCGGAACCGGGGAGCTGTTTTTT.